Below, one T cell receptor beta chain is given with its context. From germline, CDR1 is MGHDK and CDR2 SYGVNS. V was pared by 8 bases and J by 5 bases, with 2 bases of the junction left unmatched. CDR3 length equals 13 residues. These data originate in a study of blood T cell repertoires in COVID-19. Turning to the study itself: Sources were T cells, B-cell-depleted T cells, or PBMCs; the material itself was cDNA or gDNA.

In the original analysis: Researchers report that nucleated cell counts were estimated from reference gene primer amplification. Some clones are missing from TCRdb's copy, which holds only in-frame ones; the method was immunoSEQ multiplex PCR. V and J calls plus clone size are reproduced from that table; the DNA served to infer D and trimming. The table includes about 170,000 clones, roughly 84% detected once. Sequencing was carried out using peripheral blood. The V gene is TRBV25-1, the J gene TRBJ1-4; 10 nucleotides line up with TRBD1. This TCR derives from a woman older than 75 with active or convalescent COVID-19. This CDR3 reads CASRGQGNEKLFF. In nucleotides, the CDR3 is TGTGCCAGCCGGGGACAGGGGAATGAAAAACTGTTTTTT.